This T cell receptor beta chain was identified during a study of blood T cell repertoires in COVID-19. The wider study: Material from acute and convalescent COVID-19 was sourced from the United States, Italy and Spain.

Germline CDR1 LNHDA, CDR2 SQIVND (reference sequence). The V segment lost 7 bases and the J segment 8 bases; nucleotides outside the gene matches: 10. This CDR3 has 13 amino acids. Clones were sequenced by immunoSEQ multiplex PCR, and TCRdb holds only the in-frame ones, with some missing. The sample lists 130,000 to 150,000 clones; about 87% were seen once. The chain couples TRBV19 to TRBJ1-2; 7 positions match TRBD1. This receptor was identified in a woman in her fifties or sixties with acute or convalescent COVID-19. Sequenced input: peripheral blood. CDR3 protein: CASTQETGLGYTF. CDR3 DNA: TGTGCCAGTACCCAGGAGACAGGGTTGGGCTACACCTTC.